The following is a T cell receptor beta chain sequence with its context. Its target is not known. The read ends 3 residues before the CDR3 terminus; that terminus is restored from the germline J gene. The data stem from a study of T cell clonality in common variable immunodeficiency. Sequencing input was equivalent genomic DNA from CVID and controls. Assay: immunoSEQ multiplex PCR; the TCRdb copy retains only in-frame clones and omits some. The record shows approximately 51,000 clones for this sample, with no singletons present. Study observations and caveats: Authors noted CVID clonality's cause needs subpopulation repertoire sequencing. Reportedly, TCR beta sequences from common variable immunodeficiency showed fewer deletions and N-nucleotide insertions. Fewer TCRbeta clones were shared among CVID subjects than controls.

After removal of 7 bases from V and 5 bases from J, the junction contained 9 bases not matched to a gene. The CDR3 has 14 amino acids. The V gene's germline CDR1 is SNHLY and CDR2 FYNNEI. The V call is TRBV2, the J call TRBJ2-7, with TRBD2 matching 9 bases. Sequenced sample: peripheral blood mononuclear cells. The sequence came from a person aged 18 to 70 in good health. CDR3 DNA, as far as it was read: TGTGCCAGCAAAGAGGGGCGGGGGGGAAACGAG. It translates to CASKEGRGGNE. The CDR3 in full is CASKEGRGGNEQYF.